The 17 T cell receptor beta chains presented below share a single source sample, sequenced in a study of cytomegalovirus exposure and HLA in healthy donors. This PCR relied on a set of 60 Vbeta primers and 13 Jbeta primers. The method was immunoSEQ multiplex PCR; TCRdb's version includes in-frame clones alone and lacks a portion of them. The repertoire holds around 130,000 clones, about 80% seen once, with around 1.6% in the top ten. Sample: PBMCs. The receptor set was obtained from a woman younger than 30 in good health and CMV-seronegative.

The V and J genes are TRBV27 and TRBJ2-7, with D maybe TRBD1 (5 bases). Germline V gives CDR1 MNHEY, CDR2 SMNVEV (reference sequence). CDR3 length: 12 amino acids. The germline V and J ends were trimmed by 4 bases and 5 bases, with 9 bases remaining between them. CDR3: CASSSGSHEQYF. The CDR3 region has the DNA TGTGCCAGCAGTTCAGGGTCCCACGAGCAGTACTTC.

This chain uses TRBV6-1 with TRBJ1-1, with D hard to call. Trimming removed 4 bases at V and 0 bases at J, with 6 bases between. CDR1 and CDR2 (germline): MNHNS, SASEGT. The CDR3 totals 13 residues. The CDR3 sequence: CASSAQVNTEAFF. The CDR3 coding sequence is TGTGCCAGCAGTGCGCAGGTGAACACTGAAGCTTTCTTT.

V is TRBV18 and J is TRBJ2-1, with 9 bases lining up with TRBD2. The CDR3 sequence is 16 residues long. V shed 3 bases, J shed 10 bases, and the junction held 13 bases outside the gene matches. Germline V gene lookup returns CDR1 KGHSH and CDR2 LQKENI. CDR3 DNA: TGTGCCAGCTCACCGACCCAGGGACTAGCCACCAGGGAGCAGTTCTTC. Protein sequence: CASSPTQGLATREQFF.

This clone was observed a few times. This CDR3 is CATAVHDRDSVYEQYF. The CDR3 nucleotides read TGTGCCACCGCTGTTCACGACCGGGACAGTGTCTACGAGCAGTACTTC. The J gene is TRBJ2-7, the V gene TRBV25-1; 7 nucleotides agree with TRBD1. CDR3 size: 16 residues. The ends lost 10 bases at V and 3 bases at J; junction bases unmatched: 18. Germline values: CDR1 MGHDK, CDR2 SYGVNS.

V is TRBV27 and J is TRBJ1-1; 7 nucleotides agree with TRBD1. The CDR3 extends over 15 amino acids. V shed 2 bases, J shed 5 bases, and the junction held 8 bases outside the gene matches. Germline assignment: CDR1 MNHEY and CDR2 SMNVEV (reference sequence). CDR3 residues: CASSLEGGAWTEAFF. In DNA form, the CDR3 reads TGTGCCAGCAGTTTAGAAGGGGGCGCATGGACTGAAGCTTTCTTT.

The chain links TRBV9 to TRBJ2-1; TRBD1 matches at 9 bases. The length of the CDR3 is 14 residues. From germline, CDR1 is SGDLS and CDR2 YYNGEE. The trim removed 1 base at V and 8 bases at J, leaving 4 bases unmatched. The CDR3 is CASSVTGGRDEQFF. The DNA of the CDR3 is TGTGCCAGCAGCGTAACAGGGGGCCGGGATGAGCAGTTCTTC.

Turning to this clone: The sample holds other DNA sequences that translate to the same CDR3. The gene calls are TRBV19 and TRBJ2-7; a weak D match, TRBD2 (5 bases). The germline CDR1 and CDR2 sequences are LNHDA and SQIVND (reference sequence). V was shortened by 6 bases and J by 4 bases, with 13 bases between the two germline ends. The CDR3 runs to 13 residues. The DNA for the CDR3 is TGTGCCAGTAGCCTAGCAGGCGGATACGAGCAGTACTTC. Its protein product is CASSLAGGYEQYF.

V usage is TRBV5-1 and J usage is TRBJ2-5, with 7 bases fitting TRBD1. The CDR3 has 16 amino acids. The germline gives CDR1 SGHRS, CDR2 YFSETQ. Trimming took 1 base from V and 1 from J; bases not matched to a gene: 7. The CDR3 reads CASSLTGAHSQETQYF. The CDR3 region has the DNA TGCGCCAGCAGCTTGACAGGGGCCCACTCCCAAGAGACCCAGTACTTC.

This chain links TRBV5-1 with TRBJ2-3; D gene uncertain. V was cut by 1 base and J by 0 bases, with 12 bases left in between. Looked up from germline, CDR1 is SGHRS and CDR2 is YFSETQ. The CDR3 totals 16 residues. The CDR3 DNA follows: TGCGCCAGCAGCTTGTATTCGTTCGGGAGCACAGATACGCAGTATTTT. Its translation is CASSLYSFGSTDTQYF.

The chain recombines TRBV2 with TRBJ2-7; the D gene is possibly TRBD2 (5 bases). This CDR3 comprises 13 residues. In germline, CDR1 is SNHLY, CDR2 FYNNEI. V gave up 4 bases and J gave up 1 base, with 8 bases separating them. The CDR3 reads CASSAEGSYEQYF. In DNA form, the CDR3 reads TGTGCCAGCAGTGCAGAGGGTTCCTACGAGCAGTACTTC.

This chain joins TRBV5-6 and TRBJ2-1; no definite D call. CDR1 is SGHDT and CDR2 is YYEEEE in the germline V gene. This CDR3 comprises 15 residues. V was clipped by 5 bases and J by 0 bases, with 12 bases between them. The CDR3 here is CASRFSPSSYNEQFF. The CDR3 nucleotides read TGTGCCAGCAGGTTTTCCCCGAGCTCCTACAATGAGCAGTTCTTC.

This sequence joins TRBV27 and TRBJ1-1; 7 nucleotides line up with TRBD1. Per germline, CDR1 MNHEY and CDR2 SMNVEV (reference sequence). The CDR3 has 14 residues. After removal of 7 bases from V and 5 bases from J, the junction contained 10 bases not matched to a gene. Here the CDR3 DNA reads TGTGCCAGCACCCTAACCGGGACAGAAACTGAAGCTTTCTTT. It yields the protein CASTLTGTETEAFF.

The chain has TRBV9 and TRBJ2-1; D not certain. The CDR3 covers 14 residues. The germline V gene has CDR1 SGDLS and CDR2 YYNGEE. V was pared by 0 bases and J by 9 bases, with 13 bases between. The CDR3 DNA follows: TGTGCCAGCAGCGTAGAAGCAGAGACATTTGAGCAGTTCTTC. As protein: CASSVEAETFEQFF.

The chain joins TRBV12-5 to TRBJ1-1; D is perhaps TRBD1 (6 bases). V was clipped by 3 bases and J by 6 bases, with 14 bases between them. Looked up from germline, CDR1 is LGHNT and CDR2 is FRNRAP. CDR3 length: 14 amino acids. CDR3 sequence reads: CASGFPSTGPEAFF. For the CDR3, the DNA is TGTGCTAGTGGTTTCCCCTCGACAGGACCTGAAGCTTTCTTT.

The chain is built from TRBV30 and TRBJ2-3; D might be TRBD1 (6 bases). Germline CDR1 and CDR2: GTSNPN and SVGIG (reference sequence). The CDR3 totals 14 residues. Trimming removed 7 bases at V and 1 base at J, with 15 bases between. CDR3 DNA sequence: TGTGCCTTGGGTTCGTCAGGGGGCACAGATACGCAGTATTTT. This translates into CALGSSGGTDTQYF. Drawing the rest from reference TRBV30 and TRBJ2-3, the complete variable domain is SQTIHQWPATLVQPVGSPLSLECTVEGTSNPNLYWYRQAAGRGLQLLFYSVGIGQISSEVPQNLSASRPQDRQFILSSKKLLLSDSGFYLCALGSSGGTDTQYFGPGTRLTVL.

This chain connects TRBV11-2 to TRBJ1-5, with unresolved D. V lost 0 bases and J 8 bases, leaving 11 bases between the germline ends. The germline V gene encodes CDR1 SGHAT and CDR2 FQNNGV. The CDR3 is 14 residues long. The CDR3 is CASSLEAFSKPQHF. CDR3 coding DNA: TGTGCCAGCAGCTTAGAGGCCTTTTCCAAGCCCCAGCATTTT.

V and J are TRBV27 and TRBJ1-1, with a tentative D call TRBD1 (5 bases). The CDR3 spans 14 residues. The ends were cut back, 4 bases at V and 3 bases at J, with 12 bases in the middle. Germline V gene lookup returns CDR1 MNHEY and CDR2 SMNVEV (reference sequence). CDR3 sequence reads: CASSYGGTYTEAFF. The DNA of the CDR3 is TGTGCCAGCAGTTATGGGGGGACCTACACTGAAGCTTTCTTT.